This TCR beta chain was observed in a study of blood T cell repertoires in COVID-19. The wider study: The cDNA or gDNA used as material had been derived from T cells, B-cell-depleted T cells, or PBMCs.

TCRdb's table, derived via immunoSEQ multiplex PCR, lists solely in-frame clones and lacks some. This table has about 250,000 clones, under 90% appearing once. This CDR3 is 15 amino acids long. The trim removed 5 bases at V and 6 bases at J, leaving 7 bases unmatched. The germline V gene has CDR1 MGHDK and CDR2 SYGVNS. Recovered status in Cohort 3 required two negative PCRs, clearance, or symptom resolution. J is TRBJ1-6 and V is TRBV25-1; 7 nucleotides match TRBD1. What was sequenced was PBMCs or T cells enriched from blood (not recorded which). The TCR comes from a man in his forties who had recovered from COVID-19. CDR3 loop: CASSPRQGFNSPLHF. CDR3 sequence (DNA): TGTGCCAGCAGTCCGCGACAGGGATTTAATTCACCCCTCCACTTT.